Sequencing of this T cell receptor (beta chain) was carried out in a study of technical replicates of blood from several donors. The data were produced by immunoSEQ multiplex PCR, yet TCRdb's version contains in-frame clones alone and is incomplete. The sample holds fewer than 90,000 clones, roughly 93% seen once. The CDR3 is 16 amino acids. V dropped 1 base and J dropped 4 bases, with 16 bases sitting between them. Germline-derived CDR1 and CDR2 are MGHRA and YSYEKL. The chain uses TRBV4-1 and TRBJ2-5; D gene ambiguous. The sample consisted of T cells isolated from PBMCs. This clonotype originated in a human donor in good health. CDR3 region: CASSQGAVRNLETQYF. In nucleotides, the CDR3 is TGCGCCAGCAGCCAAGGCGCGGTCCGGAACCTAGAGACCCAGTACTTC.